This T cell receptor (beta chain) was identified during a study of T cells after yellow fever vaccination. Study at large: Low-cell-number fractions were prepared with SMART-Seq v4 Ultra Low Input.

The CDR3 sequence is 13 residues long. The V gene's germline CDR1 is SGHTA and CDR2 FQGTGA. Trimming cost V 4 bases and J 6 bases, with 12 bases left between them. The study made its TCR cDNA through 5'RACE template switching. That step introduced a universal primer site along with UMIs. TCRdb fed the 5' RACE reads into MiXCR, producing one record per CDR3 protein. The sample consists of 350,000 to 550,000 distinct CDR3 sequences, 15% to 20% of them appearing once. About this clonotype: Its target is unknown.

Study-level points and caveats: Sorted repertoires could include abundant contaminating clonotypes from bulk cells.

The sequencing used PBMCs, collected before the yellow fever booster vaccination. This chain joins TRBV7-3 and TRBJ1-1; D perhaps matches TRBD1 (6 bases). This receptor was taken from a man between 18 and 29 years old who received the YFV17D yellow fever vaccine. The CDR3 nucleotides are TGTGCCAGCAGCTCGCACAGGGAGGCTGAAGCTTTCTTT. Protein product: CASSSHREAEAFF.